What follows describes a single TCR beta chain. Its antigen is currently unknown. The CDR3 contains 15 residues. Trimming removed 5 bases from V and 9 bases from J; junction bases left unmatched: 7. Germline CDR1 is MDHEN and CDR2 is SYDVKM. This record belongs to a study of beta chain features in type 1 diabetes. Study as a whole: All samples yielded around 99 million examined sorted cells.

The study, taken as a whole, reports: When VDJ junctions were examined, type 1 diabetes patients showed fewer insertions and more deletions.

Markers CD45RO/CCR7/CD25/CD127/CD95/CD27 served to sort CD4+ naive, central memory, regulatory and stem cell-like memory cells. Each sorted population was over 98% pure. Reverse transcribing all isolated RNA meant expressed TCRB transcripts were sequenced. Measured with immunoSEQ multiplex PCR; TCRdb has only the in-frame clones, and not every one. The sample consists of 400,000 to 600,000 clones, 30% of them appearing once. This TCR came from a man between 18 and 35 years old in good health. The material sequenced was naive CD4+ T cells from blood. The chain has TRBV28 and TRBJ2-6, with TRBD2 matching over 10 bases. The CDR3 protein is CASSPSGRVVNVLTF. CDR3 DNA: TGTGCCAGCAGTCCCAGCGGGAGGGTCGTCAACGTCCTGACTTTC.